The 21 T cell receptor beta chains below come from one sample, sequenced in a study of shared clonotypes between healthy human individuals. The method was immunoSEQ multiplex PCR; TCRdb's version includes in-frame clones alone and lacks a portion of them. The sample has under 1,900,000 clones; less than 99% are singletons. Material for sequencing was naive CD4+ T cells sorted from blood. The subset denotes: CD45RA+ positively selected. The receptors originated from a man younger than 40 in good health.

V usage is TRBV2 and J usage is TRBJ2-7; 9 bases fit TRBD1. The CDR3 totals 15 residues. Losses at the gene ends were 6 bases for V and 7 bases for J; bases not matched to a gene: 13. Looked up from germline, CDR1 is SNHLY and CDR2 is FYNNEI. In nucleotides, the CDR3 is TGTGCCAGCAGCCTCCAGGGACAGGGAATTGGTGAGCAGTACTTC. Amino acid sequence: CASSLQGQGIGEQYF.

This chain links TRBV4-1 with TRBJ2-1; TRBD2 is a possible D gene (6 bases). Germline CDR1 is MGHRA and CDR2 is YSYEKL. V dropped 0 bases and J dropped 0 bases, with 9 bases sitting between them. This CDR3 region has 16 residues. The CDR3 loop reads CASSQDGSPSYNEQFF. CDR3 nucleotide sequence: TGCGCCAGCAGCCAAGACGGGAGCCCCTCCTACAATGAGCAGTTCTTC.

CDR3 sequence (DNA): TGTGCCAGTAGTAGGAGCCAGCGGGAGTGGGATACGCAGTATTTT. The encoded protein is CASSRSQREWDTQYF. The chain employs TRBV19 and TRBJ2-3; 8 positions match TRBD2. The V gene's germline CDR1 is LNHDA and CDR2 SQIVND (reference sequence). The CDR3 runs to 15 residues. Trimming took 4 bases from V and 6 from J; bases not matched to a gene: 9.

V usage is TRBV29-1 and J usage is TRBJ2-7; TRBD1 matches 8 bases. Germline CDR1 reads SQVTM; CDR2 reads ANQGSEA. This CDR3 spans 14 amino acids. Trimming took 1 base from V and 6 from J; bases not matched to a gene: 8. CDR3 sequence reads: CSVEGGGQGGEQYF. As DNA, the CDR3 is TGCAGCGTTGAAGGGGGCGGACAGGGAGGCGAGCAGTACTTC.

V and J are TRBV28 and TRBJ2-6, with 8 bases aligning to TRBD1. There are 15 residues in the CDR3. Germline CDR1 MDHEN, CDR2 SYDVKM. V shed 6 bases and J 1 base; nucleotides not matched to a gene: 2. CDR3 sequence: CASRRQGSGANVLTF. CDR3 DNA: TGTGCCAGCAGACGACAGGGGTCTGGGGCCAACGTCCTGACTTTC.

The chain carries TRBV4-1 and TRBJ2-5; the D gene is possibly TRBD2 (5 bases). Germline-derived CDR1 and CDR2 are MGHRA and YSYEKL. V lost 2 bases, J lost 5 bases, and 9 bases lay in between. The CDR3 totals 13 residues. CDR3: CASSQPRGETQYF. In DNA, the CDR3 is TGCGCCAGCAGCCAACCCCGAGGGGAGACCCAGTACTTC.

CDR3 DNA: TGCGCCAGCAGCCCCACTAGGAGTGAGCAGTTCTTC. It codes for CASSPTRSEQFF. The V and J genes are TRBV5-1 and TRBJ2-1; maybe TRBD2 (5 bases). The CDR3 spans 12 residues. Germline CDR1 and CDR2: SGHRS and YFSETQ. Trimming took off 4 bases at V and 9 bases at J, with 11 bases between the two ends.

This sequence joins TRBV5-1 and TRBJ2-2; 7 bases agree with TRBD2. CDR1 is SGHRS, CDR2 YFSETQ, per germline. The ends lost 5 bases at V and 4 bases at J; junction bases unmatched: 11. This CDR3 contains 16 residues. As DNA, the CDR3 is TGCGCCAGCAGAAATCCGGCGGGAGTGCGCACCGGGGAGCTGTTTTTT. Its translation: CASRNPAGVRTGELFF.

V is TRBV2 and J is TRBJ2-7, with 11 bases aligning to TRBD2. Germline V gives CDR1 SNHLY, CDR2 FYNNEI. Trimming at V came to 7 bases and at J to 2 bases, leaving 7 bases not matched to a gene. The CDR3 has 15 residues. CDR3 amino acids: CASKFPGLAAYEQYF. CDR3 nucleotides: TGTGCCAGCAAATTTCCGGGACTAGCGGCCTACGAGCAGTACTTC.

This CDR3 is CSVVQGYDEQFF. The CDR3 coding sequence is TGCAGCGTTGTGCAGGGGTACGATGAGCAGTTCTTC. This sequence joins TRBV29-1 and TRBJ2-1; maybe TRBD1 (6 bases). Trimming took off 4 bases at V and 8 bases at J, with 12 bases between the two ends. Germline CDR1 reads SQVTM; CDR2 reads ANQGSEA. This CDR3 contains 12 residues.

CDR3 sequence (DNA): TGCAGTGCTAGAGACGACTTGGAGCAGTTCTTC. It yields the protein CSARDDLEQFF. The chain carries TRBV20-1 and TRBJ2-1; no firm D call. CDR1 is DFQATT, CDR2 SNEGSKA, per germline (reference sequence). Trimming removed 0 bases from V and 10 bases from J, with 7 bases in between. The CDR3 covers 11 residues.

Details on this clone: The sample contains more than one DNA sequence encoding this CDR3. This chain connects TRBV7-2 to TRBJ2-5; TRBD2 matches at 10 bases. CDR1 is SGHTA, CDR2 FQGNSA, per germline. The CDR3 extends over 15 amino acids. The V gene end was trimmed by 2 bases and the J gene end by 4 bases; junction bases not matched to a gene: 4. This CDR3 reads CASSLTRTSGETQYF. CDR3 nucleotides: TGTGCCAGCAGCTTAACCCGGACTAGCGGAGAGACCCAGTACTTC.

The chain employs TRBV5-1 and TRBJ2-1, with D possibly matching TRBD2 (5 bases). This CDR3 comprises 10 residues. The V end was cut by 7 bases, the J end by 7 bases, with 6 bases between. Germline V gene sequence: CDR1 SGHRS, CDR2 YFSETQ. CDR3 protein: CASGENEQFF. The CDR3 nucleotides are TGCGCCAGCGGGGAGAATGAGCAGTTCTTC.

In DNA, the CDR3 is TGTGCCAGCAGTCGCCTGATGGGGGGGACCTACGAGCAGTACTTC. This translates into CASSRLMGGTYEQYF. This sequence joins TRBV28 and TRBJ2-7; 7 bases fit TRBD2. From germline, CDR1 is MDHEN and CDR2 SYDVKM. The CDR3 runs 15 residues. Trimming removed 5 bases from V and 2 bases from J; junction bases left unmatched: 9. The complete variable domain, with remaining parts taken from reference TRBV28 and TRBJ2-7, reads DVKVTQSSRYLVKRTGEKVFLECVQDMDHENMFWYRQDPGLGLRLIYFSYDVKMKEKGDIPEGYSVSREKKERFSLILESASTNQTSMYLCASSRLMGGTYEQYFGPGTRLTVT.

CDR3 amino acids: CSVVDRGSTDTQYF. DNA for the CDR3: TGCAGCGTTGTGGACAGGGGAAGCACAGATACGCAGTATTTT. This rearrangement joins TRBV29-1 to TRBJ2-3; TRBD1 agrees at 9 bases. The CDR3 covers 14 residues. V lost 4 bases and J lost 0; bases outside the gene matches: 2. The germline CDR1 and CDR2 sequences are SQVTM and ANQGSEA.

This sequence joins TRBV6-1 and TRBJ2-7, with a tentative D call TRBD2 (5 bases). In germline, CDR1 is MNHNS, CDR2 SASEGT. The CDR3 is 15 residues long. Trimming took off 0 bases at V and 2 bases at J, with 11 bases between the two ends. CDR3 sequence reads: CASSEAPGNTYEQYF. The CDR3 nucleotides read TGTGCCAGCAGTGAAGCCCCCGGGAATACCTACGAGCAGTACTTC.

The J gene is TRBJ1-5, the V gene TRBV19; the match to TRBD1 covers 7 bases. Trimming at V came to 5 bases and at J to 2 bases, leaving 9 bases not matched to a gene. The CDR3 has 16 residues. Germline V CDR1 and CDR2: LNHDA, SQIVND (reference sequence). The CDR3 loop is CASSPTGPPGNQPQHF. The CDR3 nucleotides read TGTGCCAGTAGTCCGACAGGGCCCCCTGGCAATCAGCCCCAGCATTTT.

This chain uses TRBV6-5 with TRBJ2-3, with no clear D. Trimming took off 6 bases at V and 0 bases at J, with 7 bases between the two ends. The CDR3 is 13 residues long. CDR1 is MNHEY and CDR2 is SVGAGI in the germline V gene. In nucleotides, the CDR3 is TGTGCCAGCAGACTTATAAGCACAGATACGCAGTATTTT. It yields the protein CASRLISTDTQYF.

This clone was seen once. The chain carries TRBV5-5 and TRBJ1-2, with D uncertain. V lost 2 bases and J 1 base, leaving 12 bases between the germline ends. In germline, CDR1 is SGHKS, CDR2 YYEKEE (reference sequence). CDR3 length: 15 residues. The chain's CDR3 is CASSFSGSVNYGYTF. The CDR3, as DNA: TGTGCCAGCAGCTTTTCGGGGAGTGTTAACTATGGCTACACCTTC.

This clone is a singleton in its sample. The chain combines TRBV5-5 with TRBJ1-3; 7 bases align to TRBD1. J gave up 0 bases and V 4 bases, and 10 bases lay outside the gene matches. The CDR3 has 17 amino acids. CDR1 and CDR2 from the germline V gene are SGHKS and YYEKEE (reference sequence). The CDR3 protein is CASSPWDRPTSGNTIYF. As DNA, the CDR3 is TGTGCCAGCAGCCCGTGGGACAGACCGACCTCTGGAAACACCATATATTTT.

The CDR3 region is CASSPDWARTTDTQYF. The CDR3, as DNA: TGTGCCAGCTCACCAGACTGGGCACGGACGACAGATACGCAGTATTTT. The chain carries TRBV18 and TRBJ2-3; D is uncertain. The CDR3 totals 16 residues. Trimming left V 2 bases short and J 3 bases short, with 15 bases between. Germline V gene data show CDR1 as KGHSH and CDR2 as LQKENI.